This T cell receptor beta chain originates from a study of beta chain features in type 1 diabetes. Whole-study findings and limits: Type 1 diabetes patients had moderately but significantly shorter TCRB CDR3s in all four CD4+ subsets.

Trimming removed 4 bases from V and 5 bases from J, with 17 bases in between. The V gene's germline CDR1 is SEHNR and CDR2 FQNEAQ (reference sequence). The CDR3 is 15 amino acids. Reverse transcription of all isolated RNA meant that expressed TCRB transcripts were sequenced. The repertoire was sequenced with immunoSEQ multiplex PCR; TCRdb's copy has only in-frame clones and lacks some. The sample has about 740,000 clones; around an eighth are singletons. This clone has just a few counts. Its antigen is undetermined. The chain is built from TRBV7-9 and TRBJ1-2; D call uncertain. The sample consisted of naive CD4+ T cells from blood. This TCR was sampled from a man in his late teens or twenties with type 1 diabetes. The CDR3 nucleotides are TGTGCCAGCAGCTCCCAGACCCTACAAGGGTATGGCTACACCTTC. It specifies CASSSQTLQGYGYTF.